This T cell receptor (beta chain) was recovered during a study of early T cells in non-severe SARS-CoV-2 infection. With regard to this clonotype: The antigen is unknown.

CDR1 and CDR2 (germline): MDHEN, SYDVKM. The ends lost 6 bases at V and 9 bases at J; junction bases unmatched: 8. The length of the CDR3 is 13 residues. Findings of the study overall: Clonotype matching in VDJdb favored anti-spike CD8 responses and did not capture private and CD4 specificities.

Individual cDNA molecules received unique molecular identifiers during library preparation. MiXCR was run by TCRdb on the 5' RACE reads, yielding one entry per CDR3 protein. Of over 90,000 distinct CDR3 sequences in the sample, around 13% were seen once. The J gene is TRBJ2-1, the V gene TRBV28; 7 bases line up with TRBD1. The specimen sequenced was whole blood. The clonotype originates from an adult who was a healthcare worker with PCR-confirmed SARS-CoV-2 infection or an uninfected control (not recorded which). The CDR3 loop is CASRTTGLGEQFF. The CDR3 coding sequence is TGTGCCAGCAGAACGACAGGGCTCGGTGAGCAGTTCTTC.